This T cell receptor (beta chain) was captured in a study of lymphopenia after photon versus proton radiotherapy. Points from the study as a whole: Better survival with proton therapy was suggested as possible, not demonstrated. Relative stability marked proton patients; photon patients lost diversity and naive cells. In patients who died, overall survival fell as post-nadir TCR diversity dropped more.

Points on this clone: Its specificity is not known.

The CDR3 sequence is 14 residues long. Trimming took off 8 bases at V and 2 bases at J, with 15 bases between the two ends. The germline gives CDR1 MNHNS, CDR2 SASEGT. Some clones are missing from TCRdb's copy, which holds only in-frame ones; the method was immunoSEQ multiplex PCR. Among roughly 63,000 clones listed, less than 85% were seen once. The source material was peripheral blood, sampled from a patient treated with proton-based radiotherapy. This clonotype was obtained from a man in his 60s with pancreatic cancer. This chain links TRBV6-1 with TRBJ1-1, with no clear D. This CDR3 reads CASLPKQRNTEAFF. The CDR3 DNA reads as TGTGCCAGCCTTCCTAAGCAGAGAAACACTGAAGCTTTCTTT.